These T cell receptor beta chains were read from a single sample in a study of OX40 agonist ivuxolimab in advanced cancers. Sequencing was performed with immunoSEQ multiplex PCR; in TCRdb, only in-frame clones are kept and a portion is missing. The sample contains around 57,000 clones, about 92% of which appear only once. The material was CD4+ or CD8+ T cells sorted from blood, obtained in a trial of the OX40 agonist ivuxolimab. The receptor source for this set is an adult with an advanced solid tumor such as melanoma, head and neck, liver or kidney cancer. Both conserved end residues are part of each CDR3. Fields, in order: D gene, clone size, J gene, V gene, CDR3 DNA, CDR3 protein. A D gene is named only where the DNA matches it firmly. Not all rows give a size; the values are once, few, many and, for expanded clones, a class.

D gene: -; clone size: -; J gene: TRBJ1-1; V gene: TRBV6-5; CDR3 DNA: TGTGCCAGCAGTTACTCGTTACCAGGGATGTGGACTGAAGCTTTCTTT; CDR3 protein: CASSYSLPGMWTEAFF
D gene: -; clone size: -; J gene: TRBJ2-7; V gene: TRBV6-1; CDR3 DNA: TGTGCCAGCAGCATCCACCCCGATCACTACGAGCAGTACTTC; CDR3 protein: CASSIHPDHYEQYF
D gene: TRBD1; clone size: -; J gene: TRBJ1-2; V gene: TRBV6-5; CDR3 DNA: TGTGCCAGCAGGGCCGGACAGGGGTATGGCTACACCTTC; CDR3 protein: CASRAGQGYGYTF
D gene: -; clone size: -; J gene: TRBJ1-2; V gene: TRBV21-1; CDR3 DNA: TGTGCCAGCAGCAAAGCTAACGATAGGGACAGGGGCTTCTATGGCTACACCTTC; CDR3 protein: CASSKANDRDRGFYGYTF
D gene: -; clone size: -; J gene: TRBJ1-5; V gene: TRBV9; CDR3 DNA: TGTGCCAGCAGCGTACTCGGCAATCAGCCCCAGCATTTT; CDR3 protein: CASSVLGNQPQHF
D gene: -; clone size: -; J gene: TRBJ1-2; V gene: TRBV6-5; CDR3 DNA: TGTGCCAGCAGTTACTCGGCAGAATATGGCTACACCTTC; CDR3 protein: CASSYSAEYGYTF
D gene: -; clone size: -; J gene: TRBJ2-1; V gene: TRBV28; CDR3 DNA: TGTGCCAGCAGTTTATTATCTGGGCAGGGCCCCGACGATGAGCAGTTCTTC; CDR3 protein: CASSLLSGQGPDDEQFF
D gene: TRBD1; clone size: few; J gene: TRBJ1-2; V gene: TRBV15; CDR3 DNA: TGTGCCACCAGCAGAGTGGGACAGGGCGCCGTCCACTATGGCTACACCTTC; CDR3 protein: CATSRVGQGAVHYGYTF
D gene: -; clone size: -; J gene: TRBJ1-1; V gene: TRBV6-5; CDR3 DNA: TGTGCCAGCAGTTCCGAGGGGGGCCCTGAAGCTTTCTTT; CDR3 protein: CASSSEGGPEAFF
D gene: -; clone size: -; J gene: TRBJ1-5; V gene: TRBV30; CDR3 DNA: TGTGCCTGGAGTTCGACAGGTTCATGGCAGCCCCAGCATTTT; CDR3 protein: CAWSSTGSWQPQHF
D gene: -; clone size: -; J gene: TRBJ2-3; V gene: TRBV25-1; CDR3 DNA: TGTGCCAGTTCCATCACAGATACGCAGTATTTT; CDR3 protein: CASSITDTQYF
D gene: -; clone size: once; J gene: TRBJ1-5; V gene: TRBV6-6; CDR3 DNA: TGTGCCAGCAGTTACCCGAATAGCAATCAGCCCCAGCATTTT; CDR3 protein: CASSYPNSNQPQHF
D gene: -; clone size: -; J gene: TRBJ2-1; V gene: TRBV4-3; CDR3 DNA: TGCGCCAGCAGCCAAGACGGGACGCTAGTTGCCAATGAGCAGTTCTTC; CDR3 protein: CASSQDGTLVANEQFF
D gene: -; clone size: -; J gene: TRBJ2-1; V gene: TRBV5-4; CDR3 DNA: TGTGCCAGCAGCTTGCATATGTCTTCCAATGAGCAGTTCTTC; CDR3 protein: CASSLHMSSNEQFF
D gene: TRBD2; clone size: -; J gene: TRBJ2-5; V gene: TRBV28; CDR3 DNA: TGTGCCAGCAGTCCACCGACTAGCGGGGGAGAGACCCAGTACTTC; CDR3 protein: CASSPPTSGGETQYF
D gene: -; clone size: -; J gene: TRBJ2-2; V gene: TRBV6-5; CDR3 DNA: TGTGCCAGCAGTTATTTGGAAACCGGGGAGCTGTTTTTT; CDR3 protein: CASSYLETGELFF
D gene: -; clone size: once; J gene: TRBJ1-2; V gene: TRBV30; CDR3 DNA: TGTGCCTGGAGTGTAGCAGAAACCTATGGCTACACCTTC; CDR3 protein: CAWSVAETYGYTF
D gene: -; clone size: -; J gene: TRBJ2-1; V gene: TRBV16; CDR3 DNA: TGTGCCAGCAGCCAAGTCTACAATGAGCAGTTCTTC; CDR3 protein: CASSQVYNEQFF
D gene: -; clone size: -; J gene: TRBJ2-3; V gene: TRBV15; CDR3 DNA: TGTGCCACCAGCAGAGTCGCGGATACGCAGTATTTT; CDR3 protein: CATSRVADTQYF
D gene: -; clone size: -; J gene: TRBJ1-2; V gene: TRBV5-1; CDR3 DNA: TGCGCCAGCAGCTTGGATGGGCAAGGTGGCTACACCTTC; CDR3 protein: CASSLDGQGGYTF
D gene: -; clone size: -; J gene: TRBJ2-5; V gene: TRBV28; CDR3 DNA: TGTGCCAGCAGTTTAGACCAATCAGGGGAAGAGACCCAGTACTTC; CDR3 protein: CASSLDQSGEETQYF
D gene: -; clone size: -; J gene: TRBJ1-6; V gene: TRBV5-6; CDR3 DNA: TGTGCCAGCAGGACAGCGGGGTCACCCCTCCACTTT; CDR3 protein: CASRTAGSPLHF
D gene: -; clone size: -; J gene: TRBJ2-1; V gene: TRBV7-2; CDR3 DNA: TGTGCCAGCAGGGCGGGACTCCCAAAGAACTACAATGAGCAGTTCTTC; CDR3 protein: CASRAGLPKNYNEQFF
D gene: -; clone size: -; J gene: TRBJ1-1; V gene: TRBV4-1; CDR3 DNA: TGCGCCAGCAGCACGCCGAGGGGGATAGGCACTGAAGCTTTCTTT; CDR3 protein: CASSTPRGIGTEAFF
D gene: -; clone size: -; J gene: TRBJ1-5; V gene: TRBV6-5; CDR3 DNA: TGTGCCAGCAGTAGGGGCTACAATCAGCCCCAGCATTTT; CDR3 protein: CASSRGYNQPQHF
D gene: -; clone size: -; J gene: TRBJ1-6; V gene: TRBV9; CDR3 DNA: TGTGCCAGCAGCGTAGGACTCGTTAATTCACCCCTCCACTTT; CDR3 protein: CASSVGLVNSPLHF
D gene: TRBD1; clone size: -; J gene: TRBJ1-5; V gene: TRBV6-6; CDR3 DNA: TGTGCCAGCAGGGTGACAGGGGGCGGCAATCAGCCCCAGCATTTT; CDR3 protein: CASRVTGGGNQPQHF
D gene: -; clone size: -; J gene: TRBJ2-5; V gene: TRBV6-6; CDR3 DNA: TGTGCCAGCAGTGGTAGTTGGGAGACCCAGTACTTC; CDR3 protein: CASSGSWETQYF
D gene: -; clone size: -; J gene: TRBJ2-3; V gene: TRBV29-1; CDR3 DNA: TGCAGCGTTATCGGAGTTGGAGCGCGCGGAGATACGCAGTATTTT; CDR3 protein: CSVIGVGARGDTQYF
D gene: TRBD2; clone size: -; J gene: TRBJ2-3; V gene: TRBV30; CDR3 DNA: TGTGCCTGGAGTCTGACTAGCGCCGCCACAGATACGCAGTATTTT; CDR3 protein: CAWSLTSAATDTQYF
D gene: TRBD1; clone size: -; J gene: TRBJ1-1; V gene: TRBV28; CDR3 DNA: TGTGCCAGCAGTTTCGGGAAGGGGGCTGGGAACACTGAAGCTTTCTTT; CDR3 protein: CASSFGKGAGNTEAFF
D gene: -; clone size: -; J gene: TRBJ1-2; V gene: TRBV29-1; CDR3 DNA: TGCAGCGTCCTTTTATCCGACGGCTACACCTTC; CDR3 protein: CSVLLSDGYTF
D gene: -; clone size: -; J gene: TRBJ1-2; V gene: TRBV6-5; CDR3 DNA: TGTGCCTTAAGAGGTCCAGCTAACTATGGCTACACCTTC; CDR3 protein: CALRGPANYGYTF
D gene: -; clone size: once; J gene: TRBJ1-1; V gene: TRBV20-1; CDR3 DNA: TGCAGTGCTACAGTCCTCACTGAAGCTTTCTTT; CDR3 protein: CSATVLTEAFF
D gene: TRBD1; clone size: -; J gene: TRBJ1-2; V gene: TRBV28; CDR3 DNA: TGTGCCAGCAGTCCGACCGGGACAGCTATCGGCTACACCTTC; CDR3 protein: CASSPTGTAIGYTF
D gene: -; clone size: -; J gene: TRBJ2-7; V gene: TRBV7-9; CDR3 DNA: TGTGCCAGCAGCGAGGCGGTTTTCGAGCAGTACTTC; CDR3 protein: CASSEAVFEQYF
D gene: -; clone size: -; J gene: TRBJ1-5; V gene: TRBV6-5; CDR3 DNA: TGTGCCAGCAGTTACTCGCTGGGTAATCAGCCCCAGCATTTT; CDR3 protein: CASSYSLGNQPQHF
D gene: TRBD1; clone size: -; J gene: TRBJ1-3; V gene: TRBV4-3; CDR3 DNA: TGCGCCAGCAGCCAGGGGACAGGGACTGGAAACACCATATATTTT; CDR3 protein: CASSQGTGTGNTIYF
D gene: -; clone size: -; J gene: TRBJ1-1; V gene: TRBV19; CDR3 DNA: TGTGCCAGTAGTATAGCGGCAAACACTGAAGCTTTCTTT; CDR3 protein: CASSIAANTEAFF
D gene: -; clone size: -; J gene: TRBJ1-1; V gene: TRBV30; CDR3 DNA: TGTGCCTGGAGTGTAAATTATGGGACTGAAGCTTTCTTT; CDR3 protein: CAWSVNYGTEAFF
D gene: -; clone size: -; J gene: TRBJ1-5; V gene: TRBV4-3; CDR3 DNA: TGCGCCAGCAGCCAATATGAGGTATCGAATCAGCCCCAGCATTTT; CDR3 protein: CASSQYEVSNQPQHF
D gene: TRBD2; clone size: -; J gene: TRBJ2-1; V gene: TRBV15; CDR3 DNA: TGTGCCACCAGCAGAGATCTGAGACTAGCGGGAGACAATGAGCAGTTCTTC; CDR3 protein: CATSRDLRLAGDNEQFF